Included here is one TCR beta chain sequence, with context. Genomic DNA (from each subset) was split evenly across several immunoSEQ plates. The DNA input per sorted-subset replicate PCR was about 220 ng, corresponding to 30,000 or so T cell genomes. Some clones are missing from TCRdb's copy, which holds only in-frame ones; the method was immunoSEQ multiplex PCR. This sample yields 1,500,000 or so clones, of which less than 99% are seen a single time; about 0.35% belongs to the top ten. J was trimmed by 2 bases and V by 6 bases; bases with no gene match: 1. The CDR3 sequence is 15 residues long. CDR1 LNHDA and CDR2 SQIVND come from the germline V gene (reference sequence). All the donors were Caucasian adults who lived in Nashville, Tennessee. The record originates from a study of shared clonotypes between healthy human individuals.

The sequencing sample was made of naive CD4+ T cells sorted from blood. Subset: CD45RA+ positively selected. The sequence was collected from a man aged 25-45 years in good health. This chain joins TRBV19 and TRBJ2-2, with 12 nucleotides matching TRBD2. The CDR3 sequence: CASRGLAGNTGELFF. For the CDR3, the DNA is TGTGCCAGTAGGGGACTAGCGGGCAACACCGGGGAGCTGTTTTTT.